This entry describes one TCR beta chain. Its antigen remains unknown. This entry belongs to a study of blood T cells in healthy people across ages. Study observations and caveats: A strong correlation was found between TCR beta diversity and the percentage of naive T cells.

There were at least 5.5 micrograms of total RNA extracted from every sample. The CDR3 consists of 18 residues. It was with a sample-barcoded 5' primer and a J-beta primer mix that a second PCR of roughly 7 to 12 cycles was run. A template-switch adaptor that had 12 random nucleotides put a tag on each cDNA molecule. TCRdb passed the 5' RACE reads through MiXCR, listing each CDR3 protein once. The sample comprises 540,000 or so distinct CDR3 sequences, 40% to 55% of which are singletons, and 20% to 25% rests with the top ten. The chain links TRBV21-1 to TRBJ2-3; the D call TRBD2 from the table was never checked on the DNA. TRBV21-1 is a pseudogene locus. The specimen sequenced was blood. This receptor was identified in a man older than 75 in good health. CDR3 sequence reads: CASSSGLAGGISTDTQYF. CDR3 sequence (DNA): TGTGCCAGCAGCTCGGGACTAGCGGGAGGGATAAGCACAGATACGCAGTATTTT.